This record looks at one T cell receptor (beta chain) sequence and its context. The germline CDR1 and CDR2 sequences are SGDLS and YYNGEE. Unmatched junction bases numbered 3, after V lost 2 bases and J lost 4 bases. This CDR3 has 15 amino acids. Random-hexamer reverse transcription was applied to roughly 0.5 to 1 ug RNA. immunoSEQ multiplex PCR amplified TCR beta CDR3 across 54 Vbeta, 13 Jbeta. TCRdb reprocessed the immunoSEQ multiplex PCR reads with MiXCR, giving one entry per CDR3 protein. The table lists approximately 200,000 distinct CDR3 sequences, about 95% of them singletons. Relapsing-remitting disease, either stable or active, was present in the multiple sclerosis controls, who were treatment-naive patients. Through negative isolation, CD4+ and CD8+ T cells were obtained, while TEMRA cells were enriched using FACS. The sample belongs to a study of CD8 T cells in Susac syndrome.

The sequence was collected from a human donor with multiple sclerosis. The V gene is TRBV9, the J gene TRBJ2-1; 10 bases are shared with TRBD1. Sequencing used CD4+ T cells from PBMCs. Here the CDR3 reads CASSVGQGLYNEQFF. The CDR3, as DNA: TGTGCCAGCAGCGTGGGACAGGGGTTATACAATGAGCAGTTCTTC.